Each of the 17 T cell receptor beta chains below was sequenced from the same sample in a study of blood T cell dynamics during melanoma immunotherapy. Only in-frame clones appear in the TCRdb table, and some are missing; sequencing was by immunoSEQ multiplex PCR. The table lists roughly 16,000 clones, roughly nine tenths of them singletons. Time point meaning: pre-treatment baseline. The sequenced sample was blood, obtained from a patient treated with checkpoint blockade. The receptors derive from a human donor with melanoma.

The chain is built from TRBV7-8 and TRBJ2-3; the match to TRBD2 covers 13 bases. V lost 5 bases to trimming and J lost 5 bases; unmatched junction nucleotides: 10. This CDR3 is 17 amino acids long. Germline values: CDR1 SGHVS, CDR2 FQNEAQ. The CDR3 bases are TGTGCCAGCAGCAAAGGAGGACTAGCGGGAGTTGTAGATACGCAGTATTTT. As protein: CASSKGGLAGVVDTQYF.

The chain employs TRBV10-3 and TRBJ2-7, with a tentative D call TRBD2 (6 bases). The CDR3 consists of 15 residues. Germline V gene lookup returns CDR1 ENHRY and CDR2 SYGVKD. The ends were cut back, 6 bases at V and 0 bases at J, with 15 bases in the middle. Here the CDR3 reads CAISSGGQVSYEQYF. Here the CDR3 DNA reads TGTGCCATCAGCTCCGGGGGTCAGGTCTCCTACGAGCAGTACTTC.

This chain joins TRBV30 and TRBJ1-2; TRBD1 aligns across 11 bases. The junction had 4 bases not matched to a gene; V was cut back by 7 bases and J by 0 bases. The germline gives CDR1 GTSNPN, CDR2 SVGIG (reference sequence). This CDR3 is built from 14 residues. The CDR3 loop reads CASGQGEANYGYTF. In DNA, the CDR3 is TGTGCCTCGGGACAGGGGGAAGCTAACTATGGCTACACCTTC. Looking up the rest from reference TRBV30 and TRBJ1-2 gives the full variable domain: SQTIHQWPATLVQPVGSPLSLECTVEGTSNPNLYWYRQAAGRGLQLLFYSVGIGQISSEVPQNLSASRPQDRQFILSSKKLLLSDSGFYLCASGQGEANYGYTFGSGTRLTVV.

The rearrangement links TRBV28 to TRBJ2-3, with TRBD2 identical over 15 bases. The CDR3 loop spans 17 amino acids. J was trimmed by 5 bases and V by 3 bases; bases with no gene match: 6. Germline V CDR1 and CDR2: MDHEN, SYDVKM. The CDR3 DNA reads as TGTGCCAGCAGTTTTGGACTAGCGGGGGGGCCTATAGATACGCAGTATTTT. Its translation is CASSFGLAGGPIDTQYF.

CDR3 coding DNA: TGTGCCAGCAACCCGGGGCTCACTGGAAACACCATATATTTT. It yields the protein CASNPGLTGNTIYF. This chain joins TRBV9 and TRBJ1-3; the D gene is possibly TRBD1 (5 bases). The CDR3 totals 14 residues. V was cut by 6 bases and J by 2 bases, with 12 bases left in between. Looked up from germline, CDR1 is SGDLS and CDR2 is YYNGEE.

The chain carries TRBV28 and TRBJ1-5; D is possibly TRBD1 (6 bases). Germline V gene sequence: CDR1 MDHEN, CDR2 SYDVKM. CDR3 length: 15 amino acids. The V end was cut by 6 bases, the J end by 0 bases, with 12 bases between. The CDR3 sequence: CASSETGPSNQPQHF. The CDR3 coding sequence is TGTGCCAGCAGCGAGACAGGCCCTAGCAATCAGCCCCAGCATTTT.

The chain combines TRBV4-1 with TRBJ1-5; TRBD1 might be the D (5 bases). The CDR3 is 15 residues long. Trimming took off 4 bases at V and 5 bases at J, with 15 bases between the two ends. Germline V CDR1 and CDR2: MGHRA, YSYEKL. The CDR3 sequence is CASSPRTLSYQPQHF. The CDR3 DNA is TGCGCCAGCAGCCCGAGGACACTATCGTATCAGCCCCAGCATTTT.

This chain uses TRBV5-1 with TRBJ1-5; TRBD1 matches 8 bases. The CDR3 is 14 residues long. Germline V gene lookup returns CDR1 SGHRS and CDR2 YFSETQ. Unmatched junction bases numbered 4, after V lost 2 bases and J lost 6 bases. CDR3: CASSLTGGVQPQHF. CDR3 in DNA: TGCGCCAGCAGCTTAACAGGGGGTGTTCAGCCCCAGCATTTT.

CDR3 coding DNA: TGTGCCAGCAGGGAGCGGGAGGGACCCTACGAGCAGTACTTC. Amino acids: CASREREGPYEQYF. The chain combines TRBV2 with TRBJ2-7; 10 nucleotides align to TRBD2. This CDR3 comprises 14 residues. In germline, CDR1 is SNHLY, CDR2 FYNNEI. The J segment lost 2 bases and the V segment lost 6 bases, leaving 4 bases of the junction unmatched.

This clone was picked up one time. The CDR3 region has the DNA TGCGCCAGCAGCATGACAGCGAACACCGGGGAGCTGTTTTTT. Protein product: CASSMTANTGELFF. The chain has TRBV5-1 and TRBJ2-2, with D possibly being TRBD1 (5 bases). CDR3 length: 14 residues. V shed 4 bases and J shed 0 bases, with 7 bases lying between them. The V gene's germline CDR1 is SGHRS and CDR2 YFSETQ.

CDR3 loop: CASSEWGFGGRETQYF. The CDR3 DNA is TGTGCCAGCAGTGAATGGGGGTTCGGCGGGCGAGAGACCCAGTACTTC. The V and J genes are TRBV2 and TRBJ2-5; possibly TRBD1 or TRBD2 for D (5 bases each). The CDR3 is 16 amino acids. Trimming removed 2 bases at V and 4 bases at J, with 17 bases between. The germline V gene has CDR1 SNHLY and CDR2 FYNNEI.

CDR3 nucleotides: TGTGCCAGCAGCACACTGGCCGTTTACAATGAGCAGTTCTTC. The encoded protein is CASSTLAVYNEQFF. The rearrangement uses TRBV7-8 and TRBJ2-1; no definite D call. The germline gives CDR1 SGHVS, CDR2 FQNEAQ. This CDR3 region has 14 residues. Deletions cut 5 bases from V and 4 bases from J, with 12 bases between.

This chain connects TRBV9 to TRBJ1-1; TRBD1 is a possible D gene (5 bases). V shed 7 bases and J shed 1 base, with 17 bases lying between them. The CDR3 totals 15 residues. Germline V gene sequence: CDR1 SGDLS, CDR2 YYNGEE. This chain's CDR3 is CASGEGRARNTEAFF. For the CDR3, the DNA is TGTGCCAGCGGCGAGGGGAGGGCCCGGAACACTGAAGCTTTCTTT.

CDR3 coding DNA: TGCGCCAGCAGACTCGGGACTCTGCGGGAGAATGAGCAGTTCTTC. It specifies CASRLGTLRENEQFF. This chain connects TRBV5-1 to TRBJ2-1; 7 bases are a match to TRBD2. With V trimmed by 5 bases and J by 7 bases, 12 bases remained unmatched. The CDR3 is 15 amino acids. The germline V gene encodes CDR1 SGHRS and CDR2 YFSETQ.

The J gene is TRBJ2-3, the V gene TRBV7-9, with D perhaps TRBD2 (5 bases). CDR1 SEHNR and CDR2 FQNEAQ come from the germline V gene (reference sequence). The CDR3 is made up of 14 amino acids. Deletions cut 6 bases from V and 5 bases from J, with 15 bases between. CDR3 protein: CASRSTTRGDTQYF. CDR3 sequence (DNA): TGTGCCAGCAGATCTACTACACGGGGAGATACGCAGTATTTT. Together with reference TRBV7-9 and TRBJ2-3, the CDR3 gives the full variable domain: DTGVSQNPRHKITKRGQNVTFRCDPISEHNRLYWYRQTLGQGPEFLTYFQNEAQLEKSRLLSDRFSAERPKGSFSTLEIQRTEQGDSAMYLCASRSTTRGDTQYFGPGTRLTVL.

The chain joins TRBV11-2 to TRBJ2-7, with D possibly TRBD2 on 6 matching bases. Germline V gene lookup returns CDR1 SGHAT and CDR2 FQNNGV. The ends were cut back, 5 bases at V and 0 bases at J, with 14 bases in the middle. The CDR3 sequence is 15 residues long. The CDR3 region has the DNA TGTGCCAGCAGCACAGAACGGGGGAGCTCCTACGAGCAGTACTTC. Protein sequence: CASSTERGSSYEQYF.

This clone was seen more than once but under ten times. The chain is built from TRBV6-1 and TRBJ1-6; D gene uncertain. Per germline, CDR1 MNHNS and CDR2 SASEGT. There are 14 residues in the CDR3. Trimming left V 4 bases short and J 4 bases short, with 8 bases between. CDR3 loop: CASSAGPYNSPLHF. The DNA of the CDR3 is TGTGCCAGCAGTGCCGGCCCGTATAATTCACCCCTCCACTTT.